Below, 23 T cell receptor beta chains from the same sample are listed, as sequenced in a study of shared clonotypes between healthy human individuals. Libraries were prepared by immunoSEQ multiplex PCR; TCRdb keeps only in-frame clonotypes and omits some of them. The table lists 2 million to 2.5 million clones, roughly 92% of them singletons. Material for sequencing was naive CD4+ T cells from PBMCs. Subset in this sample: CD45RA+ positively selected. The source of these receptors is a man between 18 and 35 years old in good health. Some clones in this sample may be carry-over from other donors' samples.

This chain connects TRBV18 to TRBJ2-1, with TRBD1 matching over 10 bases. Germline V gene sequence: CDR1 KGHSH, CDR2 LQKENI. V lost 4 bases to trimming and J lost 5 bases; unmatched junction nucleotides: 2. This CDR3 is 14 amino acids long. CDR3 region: CASSRQGADNEQFF. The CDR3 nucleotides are TGTGCCAGCTCACGACAGGGGGCGGACAATGAGCAGTTCTTC.

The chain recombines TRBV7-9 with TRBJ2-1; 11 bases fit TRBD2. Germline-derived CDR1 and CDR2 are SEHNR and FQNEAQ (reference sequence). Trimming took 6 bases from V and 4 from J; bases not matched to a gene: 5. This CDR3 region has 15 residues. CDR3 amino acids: CASRLGTSGYNEQFF. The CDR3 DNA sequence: TGTGCCAGCAGACTCGGGACTAGCGGTTACAATGAGCAGTTCTTC. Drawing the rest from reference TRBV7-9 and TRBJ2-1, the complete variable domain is DTGVSQNPRHKITKRGQNVTFRCDPISEHNRLYWYRQTLGQGPEFLTYFQNEAQLEKSRLLSDRFSAERPKGSFSTLEIQRTEQGDSAMYLCASRLGTSGYNEQFFGPGTRLTVL.

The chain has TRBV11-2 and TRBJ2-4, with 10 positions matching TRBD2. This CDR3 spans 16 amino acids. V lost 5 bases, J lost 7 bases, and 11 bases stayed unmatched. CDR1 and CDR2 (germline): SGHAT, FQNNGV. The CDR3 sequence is CASSPQGLAGDNIQYF. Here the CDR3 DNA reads TGTGCCAGCAGCCCCCAGGGGCTAGCGGGAGACAACATTCAGTACTTC.

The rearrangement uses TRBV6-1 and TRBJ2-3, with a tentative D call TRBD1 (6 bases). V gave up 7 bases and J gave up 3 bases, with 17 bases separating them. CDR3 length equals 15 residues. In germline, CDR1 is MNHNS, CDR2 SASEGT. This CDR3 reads CASITGSPTTDTQYF. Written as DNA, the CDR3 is TGTGCCAGCATCACAGGGTCCCCAACGACAGATACGCAGTATTTT.

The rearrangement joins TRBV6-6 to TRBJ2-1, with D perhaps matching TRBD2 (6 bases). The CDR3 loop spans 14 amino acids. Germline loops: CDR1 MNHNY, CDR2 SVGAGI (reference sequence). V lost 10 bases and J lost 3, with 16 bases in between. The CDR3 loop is CATVLATNYNEQFF. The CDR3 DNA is TGTGCCACCGTCCTAGCGACCAACTACAATGAGCAGTTCTTC.

CDR3 bases: TGTGCCAGCACCTTGCAGGGAGATACGCAGTATTTT. The encoded protein is CASTLQGDTQYF. The chain is built from TRBV7-8 and TRBJ2-3; possible D gene TRBD1, 5 bases. This CDR3 region has 12 residues. Deletions cut 7 bases from V and 5 bases from J, with 10 bases between. Germline lookup yields CDR1 SGHVS and CDR2 FQNEAQ.

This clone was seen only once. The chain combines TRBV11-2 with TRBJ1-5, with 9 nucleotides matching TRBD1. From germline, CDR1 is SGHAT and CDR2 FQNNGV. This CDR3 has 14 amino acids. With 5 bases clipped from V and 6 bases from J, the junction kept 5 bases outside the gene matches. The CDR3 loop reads CASSPRTGAQPQHF. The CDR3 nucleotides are TGTGCCAGCAGCCCGAGGACAGGGGCTCAGCCCCAGCATTTT. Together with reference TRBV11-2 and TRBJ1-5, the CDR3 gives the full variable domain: EAGVAQSPRYKIIEKRQSVAFWCNPISGHATLYWYQQILGQGPKLLIQFQNNGVVDDSQLPKDRFSAERLKGVDSTLKIQPAKLEDSAVYLCASSPRTGAQPQHFGDGTRLSIL.

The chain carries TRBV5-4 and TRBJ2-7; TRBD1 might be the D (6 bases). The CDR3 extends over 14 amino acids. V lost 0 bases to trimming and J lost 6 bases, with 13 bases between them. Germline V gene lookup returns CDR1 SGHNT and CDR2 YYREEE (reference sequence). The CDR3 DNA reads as TGTGCCAGCAGCTTGGTCCAGGGGTTGGCCGAGCAGTACTTC. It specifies CASSLVQGLAEQYF.

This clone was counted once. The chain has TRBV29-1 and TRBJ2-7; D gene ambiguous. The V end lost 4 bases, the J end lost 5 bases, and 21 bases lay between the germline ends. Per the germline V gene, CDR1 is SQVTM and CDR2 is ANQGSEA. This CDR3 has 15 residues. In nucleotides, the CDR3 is TGCAGCGTTGGGTATGAAAGGCAGGATGGTCACGAGCAGTACTTC. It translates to CSVGYERQDGHEQYF.

CDR3 protein: CASSVEPAGGGELFF. CDR3 nucleotides: TGTGCCAGCAGCGTAGAACCAGCGGGAGGTGGGGAGCTGTTTTTT. The chain carries TRBV9 and TRBJ2-2; 9 bases agree with TRBD2. The CDR3 runs to 15 residues. Looked up from germline, CDR1 is SGDLS and CDR2 is YYNGEE. V shed 0 bases and J 8 bases; nucleotides not matched to a gene: 5.

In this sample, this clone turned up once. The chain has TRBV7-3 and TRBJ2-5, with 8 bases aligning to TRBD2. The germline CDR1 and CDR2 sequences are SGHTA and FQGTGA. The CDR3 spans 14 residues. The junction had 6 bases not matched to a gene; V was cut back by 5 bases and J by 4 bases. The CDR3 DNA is TGTGCCAGCAGCCCGGGACTAGGCGTAGAGACCCAGTACTTC. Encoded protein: CASSPGLGVETQYF.

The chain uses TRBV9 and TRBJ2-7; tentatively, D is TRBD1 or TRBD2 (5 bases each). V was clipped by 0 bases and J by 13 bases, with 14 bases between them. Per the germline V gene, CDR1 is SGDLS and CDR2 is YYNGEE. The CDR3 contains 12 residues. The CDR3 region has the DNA TGTGCCAGCAGCGTAGTGGGTGGGACCTTATACTTC. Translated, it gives CASSVVGGTLYF.

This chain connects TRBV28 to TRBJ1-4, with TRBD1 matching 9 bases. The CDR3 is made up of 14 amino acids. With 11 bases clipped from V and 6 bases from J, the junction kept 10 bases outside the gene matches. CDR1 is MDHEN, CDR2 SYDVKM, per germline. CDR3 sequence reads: CAGCDRGEDEKLFF. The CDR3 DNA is TGTGCCGGCTGTGACAGGGGGGAGGATGAAAAACTGTTTTTT.

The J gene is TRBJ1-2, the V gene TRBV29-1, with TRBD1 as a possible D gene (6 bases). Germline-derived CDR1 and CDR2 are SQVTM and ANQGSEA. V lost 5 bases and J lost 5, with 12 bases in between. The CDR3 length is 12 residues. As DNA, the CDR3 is TGCAGCGTTTCTGGGGGCGGTTATGGCTACACCTTC. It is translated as CSVSGGGYGYTF.

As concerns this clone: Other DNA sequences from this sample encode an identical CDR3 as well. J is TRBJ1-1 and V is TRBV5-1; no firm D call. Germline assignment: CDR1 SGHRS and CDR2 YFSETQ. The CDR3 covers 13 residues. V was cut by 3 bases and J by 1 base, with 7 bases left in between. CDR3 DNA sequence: TGCGCCAGCAGCTCCATTGGGAACACTGAAGCTTTCTTT. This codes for CASSSIGNTEAFF.

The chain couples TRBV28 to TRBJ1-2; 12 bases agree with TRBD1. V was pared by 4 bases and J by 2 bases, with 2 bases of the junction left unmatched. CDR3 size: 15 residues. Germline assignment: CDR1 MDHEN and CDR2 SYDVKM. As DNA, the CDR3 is TGTGCCAGCAGTTGGGGACAGGGGGCGAACTATGGCTACACCTTC. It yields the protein CASSWGQGANYGYTF.

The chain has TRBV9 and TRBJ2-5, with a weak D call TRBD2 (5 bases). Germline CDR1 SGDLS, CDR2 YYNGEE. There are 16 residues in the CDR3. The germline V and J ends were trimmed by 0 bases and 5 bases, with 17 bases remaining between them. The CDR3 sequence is CASSVGTGLPGETQYF. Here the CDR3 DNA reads TGTGCCAGCAGCGTAGGTACCGGACTGCCAGGCGAGACCCAGTACTTC.

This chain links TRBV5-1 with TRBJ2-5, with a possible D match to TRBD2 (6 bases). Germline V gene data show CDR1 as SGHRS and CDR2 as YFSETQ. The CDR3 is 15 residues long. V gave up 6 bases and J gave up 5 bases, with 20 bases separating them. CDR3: CASTGFSASGETQYF. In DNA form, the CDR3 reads TGCGCCAGCACTGGGTTTTCAGCGAGCGGGGAGACCCAGTACTTC.

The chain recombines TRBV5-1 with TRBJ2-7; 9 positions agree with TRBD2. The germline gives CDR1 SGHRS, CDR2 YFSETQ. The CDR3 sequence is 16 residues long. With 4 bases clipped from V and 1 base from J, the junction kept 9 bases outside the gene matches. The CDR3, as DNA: TGCGCCAGCAGCCCGAGGGCGGGAGGGGCTTCCTACGAGCAGTACTTC. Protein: CASSPRAGGASYEQYF.

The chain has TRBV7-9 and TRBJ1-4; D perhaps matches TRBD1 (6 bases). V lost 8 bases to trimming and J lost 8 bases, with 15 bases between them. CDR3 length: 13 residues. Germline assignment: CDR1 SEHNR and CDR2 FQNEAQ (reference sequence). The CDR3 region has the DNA TGTGCCAGCGAAACACTGGGGGCGGAAAAACTGTTTTTT. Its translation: CASETLGAEKLFF.

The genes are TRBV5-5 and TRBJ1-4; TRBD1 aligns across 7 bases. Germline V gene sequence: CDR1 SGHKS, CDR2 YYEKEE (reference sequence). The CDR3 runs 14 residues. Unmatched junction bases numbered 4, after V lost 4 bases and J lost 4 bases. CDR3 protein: CASSMGTVNEKLFF. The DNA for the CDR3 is TGTGCCAGCAGCATGGGGACAGTTAATGAAAAACTGTTTTTT.

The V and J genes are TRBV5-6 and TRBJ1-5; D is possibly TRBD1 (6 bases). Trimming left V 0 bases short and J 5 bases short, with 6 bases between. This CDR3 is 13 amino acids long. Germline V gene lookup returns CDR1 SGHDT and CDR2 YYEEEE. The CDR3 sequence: CASSLGQDQPQHF. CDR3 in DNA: TGTGCCAGCAGCTTGGGACAGGATCAGCCCCAGCATTTT.

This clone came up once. CDR3 protein: CASSLEGRSGETQYF. The CDR3 DNA reads TGTGCCAGCAGCTTAGAAGGGAGATCGGGGGAGACCCAGTACTTC. The chain joins TRBV11-3 to TRBJ2-5, with TRBD2 as a possible D gene (5 bases). Germline V gene sequence: CDR1 SGHNT, CDR2 YENEEA. Trimming left V 0 bases short and J 5 bases short, with 13 bases between. The CDR3 length is 15 residues. Combining the CDR3 with reference TRBV11-3 and TRBJ2-5 gives the whole variable domain EAGVVQSPRYKIIEKKQPVAFWCNPISGHNTLYWYLQNLGQGPELLIRYENEEAVDDSQLPKDRFSAERLKGVDSTLKIQPAELGDSAVYLCASSLEGRSGETQYFGPGTRLLVL.